The subject of this entry is one T cell receptor beta chain. Using immunoSEQ multiplex PCR, the repertoire was profiled, and TCRdb retains in-frame clones only, with some absent. The sample yields approximately 58,000 clones, approximately 83% seen once. The record originates from a study of OX40 agonist ivuxolimab in advanced cancers. Unmatched junction bases numbered 18, after V lost 4 bases and J lost 0 bases. The CDR3 spans 20 residues. Germline V gene lookup returns CDR1 LNHDA and CDR2 SQIVND (reference sequence). V is TRBV19 and J is TRBJ2-1, with 7 bases that match TRBD2. The sample was CD4+ or CD8+ T cells sorted from blood, taken in a trial of the OX40 agonist ivuxolimab. This receptor was taken from an adult with an advanced solid tumor such as melanoma, head and neck, liver or kidney cancer. This CDR3 is CASSTPGTTRPVSSYNEQFF. In nucleotides, the CDR3 is TGTGCCAGTAGTACCCCCGGGACTACACGCCCCGTGAGCTCCTACAATGAGCAGTTCTTC. Combining the CDR3 with reference TRBV19 and TRBJ2-1 gives the whole variable domain DGGITQSPKYLFRKEGQNVTLSCEQNLNHDAMYWYRQDPGQGLRLIYYSQIVNDFQKGDIAEGYSVSREKKESFPLTVTSAQKNPTAFYLCASSTPGTTRPVSSYNEQFFGPGTRLTVL.